Listed here are 6 T cell receptor beta chains from one sample, sequenced in a study of blood T cell repertoires in COVID-19. Sequencing was performed with immunoSEQ multiplex PCR; in TCRdb, only in-frame clones are kept and a portion is missing. The repertoire holds some 200,000 clones, with approximately 85% as singletons. The source material was PBMCs or T cells enriched from blood (not recorded which). These receptors all stem from a man between 40 and 49 years old who had recovered from COVID-19.

The CDR3 spells CASSQDLGDRGNQPQHF. The CDR3 DNA follows: TGCGCCAGCAGCCAAGATTTGGGGGACAGGGGGAATCAGCCCCAGCATTTT. The rearrangement uses TRBV4-3 and TRBJ1-5, with 11 bases lining up with TRBD1. CDR1 is LGHNA, CDR2 YSLEER, per germline. The junction had 5 bases not matched to a gene; V was cut back by 0 bases and J by 4 bases. CDR3 length: 17 amino acids.

This clone was found a few times. The chain joins TRBV4-3 to TRBJ1-4; D gene unclear. The CDR3 is 15 amino acids. V shed 0 bases and J shed 4 bases, with 9 bases lying between them. Per the germline V gene, CDR1 is LGHNA and CDR2 is YSLEER. As DNA, the CDR3 is TGCGCCAGCAGCCAAGATTCGGGGAATAATGAAAAACTGTTTTTT. As protein: CASSQDSGNNEKLFF.

The V gene is TRBV23-1, the J gene TRBJ1-5; D is uncertain. TRBV23-1 is classed as an ORF, of uncertain function. Trimming removed 1 base at V and 0 bases at J, with 7 bases between. The CDR3 contains 15 residues. The CDR3 coding sequence is TGCGCCAGCAGTCAATGGCGGAATAGCAATCAGCCCCAGCATTTT. Residues: CASSQWRNSNQPQHF.

This clone was recorded a few times. V usage is TRBV10-3 and J usage is TRBJ1-3; D ambiguous. The CDR3 loop spans 13 amino acids. Germline CDR1 ENHRY, CDR2 SYGVKD. Trimming cost V 3 bases and J 4 bases, with 7 bases left between them. The CDR3 DNA sequence: TGTGCCATCAGTGAAGCCAGGGGAAACACCATATATTTT. Translation gives CAISEARGNTIYF.

This clone was recorded a few times. The rearrangement links TRBV28 to TRBJ1-2, with D perhaps matching TRBD1 (6 bases). The CDR3 has 17 residues. The V end was cut by 6 bases, the J end by 0 bases, with 20 bases between. Germline CDR1 reads MDHEN; CDR2 reads SYDVKM. The CDR3 sequence is CASSSPATGYTNYGYTF. The CDR3 DNA sequence: TGTGCCAGCAGCAGTCCAGCTACAGGGTATACTAACTATGGCTACACCTTC.

The chain couples TRBV7-9 to TRBJ1-5; TRBD1 is a possible D gene (5 bases). The germline V gene has CDR1 SEHNR and CDR2 FQNEAQ (reference sequence). The V and J ends lost 5 bases and 3 bases respectively, with 14 bases between them. This CDR3 comprises 15 residues. The CDR3 nucleotides are TGTGCCAGCAGCCCTGCGGGGGATCCCAATCAGCCCCAGCATTTT. This codes for CASSPAGDPNQPQHF.